The rows below give T cell receptor beta chains drawn from one sample of a study of early T cells in non-severe SARS-CoV-2 infection. One entry per CDR3 protein results from TCRdb running MiXCR on the 5' RACE reads. The table lists some 38,000 distinct CDR3 sequences, 3.5% to 5% of them singletons, with about 16% in the top ten. Sequencing input: whole blood. The source is an adult who was a healthcare worker with PCR-confirmed SARS-CoV-2 infection or an uninfected control (not recorded which). The CDR3 runs from the conserved cysteine through the conserved F or W. Fields, in order: J gene, V gene, CDR3 protein.

TRBJ1-1	TRBV30	CAWSGGSGQWNTEAFF
TRBJ1-1	TRBV18	CASSLPNMNTEAFF
TRBJ1-2	TRBV29-1	CSVEGFGQGVGGYTF
TRBJ2-3	TRBV4-1	CASSITGTDTQYF
TRBJ2-1	TRBV20-1	CSARQGTTNNEQFF
TRBJ2-3	TRBV27	CASSLFGTGGAGTDTQYF
TRBJ1-5	TRBV18	CASSPVGAGQPQHF
TRBJ1-1	TRBV30	CAWNRNTEAFF
TRBJ1-6	TRBV5-4	CASSLDAAPLHF
TRBJ1-5	TRBV10-3	CAISERDRKEPQHF
TRBJ1-5	TRBV19	CASSGGVLGGQPQHF
TRBJ1-1	TRBV6-6	CASSSGRMNTEAFF
TRBJ2-6	TRBV5-1	CASSDSSGANVLTF
TRBJ2-3	TRBV19	CASSMAGGGRGDTQYF
TRBJ1-1	TRBV6-5	CASSYWGRGTEAFF
TRBJ2-2	TRBV12-3/TRBV12-4	CASSLTGGNGELFF
TRBJ1-6	TRBV27	CASSLTRDSPLHF
TRBJ2-1	TRBV12-3/TRBV12-4	CASSLSASQRFYNEQFF
TRBJ2-7	TRBV3-2	CASSQAGLRTGGFEQYF
TRBJ2-5	TRBV5-1	CASSLQGPKYF
TRBJ1-1	TRBV29-1	CSVVGNTEAFF
TRBJ1-6	TRBV6-5	CASSSESGSSYNSPLHF
TRBJ1-1	TRBV18	CASSPTQGGTEASF
TRBJ1-4	TRBV20-1	CSATPRATNEKLFF
TRBJ1-2	TRBV2	CASSPPGLLYGYTF
TRBJ2-3	TRBV5-1	CASSLWGPSTDTQYF